This is a list of T cell receptor beta chains from one sample in a study of blood T cell repertoires in COVID-19. Sequenced by immunoSEQ multiplex PCR; TCRdb stores in-frame clones only, minus some. The sample carries under 250,000 clones, around four fifths recorded once. Sequencing input: peripheral blood. These receptors were collected from a woman aged 55-69 years who had recovered from COVID-19. Both conserved end residues are part of each CDR3. A D gene is named only where the DNA matches it firmly. Size tells how often a clone was seen (once, few, many) or the class of an expanded clone, and some rows leave it out.

>-|TRBJ2-1|TRBV11-2|-
CASSFFGGRSNEQFF
TGTGCCAGCAGCTTTTTTGGGGGCCGGTCCAATGAGCAGTTCTTC
>-|TRBJ2-2|TRBV20-1|-
CSASKHRAANTGELFF
TGCAGTGCTAGTAAGCACAGGGCCGCGAACACCGGGGAGCTGTTTTTT
>-|TRBJ1-1|TRBV12-3/TRBV12-4|-
CASSQTPSSGAFF
TGTGCCAGCAGTCAAACCCCTTCCAGCGGCGCTTTCTTT
>-|TRBJ1-5|TRBV3-1/TRBV3-2|-
CASSHTDQPQHF
TGTGCCAGCAGCCACACAGATCAGCCCCAGCATTTT
>-|TRBJ1-2|TRBV25-1|-
CASSEGGRGYTF
TGTGCCAGCAGTGAAGGCGGGAGGGGCTACACCTTC
>-|TRBJ1-2|TRBV19|-
CASTPRQGLNLVYGYTF
TGTGCCAGTACCCCCCGGCAGGGTCTTAATCTAGTCTATGGCTACACCTTC
>-|TRBJ1-1|TRBV11-3|TRBD1
CASSADREGEAFF
TGTGCCAGCAGCGCGGACAGGGAGGGTGAAGCTTTCTTT
>-|TRBJ1-1|TRBV7-3|-
CASSGGNTEAFF
TGTGCCAGCAGCGGCGGGAACACTGAAGCTTTCTTT
>-|TRBJ2-3|TRBV15|-
CATSRERTNADTQYF
TGTGCCACCAGCAGAGAAAGGACTAACGCAGATACGCAGTATTTT
>-|TRBJ1-4|TRBV9|TRBD1
CASSLQGAVTNEKLFF
TGTGCCAGCAGCTTACAGGGGGCGGTAACTAATGAAAAACTGTTTTTT
>-|TRBJ1-2|TRBV6-5|-
CASTPTWHYGYTF
TGTGCCAGCACCCCCACGTGGCACTATGGCTACACCTTC
>-|TRBJ1-2|TRBV7-9|-
CASSLVSVPNYGYTF
TGTGCCAGCAGCTTAGTGAGCGTCCCTAACTATGGCTACACCTTC
>few|TRBJ1-1|TRBV4-2|TRBD1
CASRLGGELTEAFF
TGTGCCAGCAGGCTAGGGGGCGAACTCACTGAAGCTTTCTTT
>-|TRBJ2-7|TRBV10-3|-
CAIKNRVTNEQYF
TGTGCCATCAAAAACAGGGTCACCAACGAGCAGTACTTC
>-|TRBJ2-3|TRBV19|TRBD2
CASSILTYSGGAADTQYF
TGTGCCAGTAGTATACTTACCTATAGCGGGGGGGCGGCAGATACGCAGTATTTT
>-|TRBJ2-7|TRBV12-5|-
CASGLLSGYEQYF
TGTGCTAGTGGTTTGCTCTCGGGCTACGAGCAGTACTTC
>-|TRBJ1-5|TRBV27|-
CASSLGPVEPQHF
TGTGCCAGCAGTTTAGGGCCGGTGGAGCCCCAGCATTTT
>-|TRBJ2-3|TRBV19|TRBD2
CASSSDRGLAGDSPRDTQYF
TGTGCCAGTAGTAGCGACCGCGGACTAGCGGGGGACTCCCCCAGGGATACGCAGTATTTT
>-|TRBJ2-5|TRBV19|-
CASSIVDRQETQYF
TGTGCCAGTAGTATAGTGGACAGACAAGAGACCCAGTACTTC
>-|TRBJ1-5|TRBV7-2|-
CASSLGQWQPQHF
TGTGCCAGCAGCTTGGGACAATGGCAGCCCCAGCATTTT
>-|TRBJ2-3|TRBV24-1|-
CATSDRQTTDTQYF
TGTGCCACCAGTGATAGACAGACCACAGATACGCAGTATTTT
>many|TRBJ1-3|TRBV2|TRBD1
CASSEARQGNTIYF
TGTGCCAGCAGTGAAGCAAGACAGGGTAACACCATATATTTT
>-|TRBJ1-5|TRBV2|TRBD1
CASSERDRYQPQHF
TGTGCCAGCAGTGAGAGGGACAGGTATCAGCCCCAGCATTTT
>-|TRBJ2-4|TRBV29-1|-
CSVDIAKNIQYF
TGCAGCGTTGATATAGCCAAAAACATTCAGTACTTC
>-|TRBJ2-7|TRBV6-5|-
CASIDRTYEQYF
TGTGCCAGCATAGACAGGACCTACGAGCAGTACTTC
>-|TRBJ2-7|TRBV5-4|TRBD2
CASSLAGGPAYEQYF
TGTGCCAGCAGCTTGGCGGGGGGGCCCGCCTACGAGCAGTACTTC
>-|TRBJ2-5|TRBV5-6|TRBD2
CASSAGTSGETQYF
TGTGCCAGCAGCGCCGGGACTAGCGGTGAGACCCAGTACTTC
>-|TRBJ1-2|TRBV6-2/TRBV6-3|-
CASSYTGVLGYTF
TGTGCCAGCAGTTACACGGGGGTGTTGGGCTACACCTTC
>once|TRBJ1-4|TRBV30|-
CAWSVRGEKLFF
TGTGCCTGGAGTGTACGGGGTGAAAAACTGTTTTTT
>-|TRBJ2-2|TRBV27|TRBD1
CASTPLDRVGTGELFF
TGTGCCAGCACCCCCTTGGACAGGGTCGGAACCGGGGAGCTGTTTTTT
>-|TRBJ1-3|TRBV6-6|TRBD1
CASITGDRGNTIYF
TGTGCCAGCATCACGGGGGACAGGGGAAACACCATATATTTT
>-|TRBJ2-7|TRBV5-4|TRBD2
CASSPRTSGGAAEQYF
TGTGCCAGCAGTCCCAGGACTAGCGGGGGGGCCGCCGAGCAGTACTTC
>-|TRBJ1-4|TRBV7-9|-
CASSLGHATNEKLFF
TGTGCCAGCAGCTTAGGACACGCAACTAATGAAAAACTGTTTTTT
>-|TRBJ1-3|TRBV7-9|-
CASSWPGSGNTIYF
TGTGCCAGCAGCTGGCCAGGTTCCGGAAACACCATATATTTT
>-|TRBJ1-1|TRBV6-4|TRBD1
CASSDEGARTEAFF
TGTGCCAGCAGTGACGAGGGGGCGCGGACTGAAGCTTTCTTT
>-|TRBJ2-7|TRBV30|-
CAWAILDEQYF
TGTGCCTGGGCTATTCTGGACGAGCAGTACTTC
>-|TRBJ1-1|TRBV15|-
CATSRLSGDATEAFF
TGTGCCACCAGCAGGCTCTCCGGGGATGCCACTGAAGCTTTCTTT
>-|TRBJ1-1|TRBV4-2|-
CASSQDDGVGKRTTEAFF
TGTGCCAGCAGCCAAGATGACGGCGTCGGGAAAAGGACGACTGAAGCTTTCTTT
>once|TRBJ1-2|TRBV12-3/TRBV12-4|-
CASRQGNYGYTF
TGTGCCAGCAGGCAGGGTAACTATGGCTACACCTTC
>-|TRBJ1-4|TRBV12-3/TRBV12-4|TRBD1
CASTLTGPGKLFF
TGTGCCAGCACACTGACAGGGCCCGGAAAACTGTTTTTT
>few|TRBJ1-3|TRBV5-1|TRBD1
CASSKMGQGDTIYF
TGCGCCAGCAGCAAAATGGGACAGGGAGACACCATATATTTT
>-|TRBJ2-1|TRBV6-6|TRBD1
CASSYSDRGDEQFF
TGTGCCAGCAGTTACTCCGACAGGGGGGATGAGCAGTTCTTC
>-|TRBJ2-1|TRBV11-3|-
CASSLGASSYNEQFF
TGTGCCAGCAGCTTGGGGGCCTCCTCCTACAATGAGCAGTTCTTC
>-|TRBJ1-6|TRBV11-3|-
CASSARQNSPLHF
TGTGCCAGCAGCGCCAGACAGAATTCACCCCTCCACTTT